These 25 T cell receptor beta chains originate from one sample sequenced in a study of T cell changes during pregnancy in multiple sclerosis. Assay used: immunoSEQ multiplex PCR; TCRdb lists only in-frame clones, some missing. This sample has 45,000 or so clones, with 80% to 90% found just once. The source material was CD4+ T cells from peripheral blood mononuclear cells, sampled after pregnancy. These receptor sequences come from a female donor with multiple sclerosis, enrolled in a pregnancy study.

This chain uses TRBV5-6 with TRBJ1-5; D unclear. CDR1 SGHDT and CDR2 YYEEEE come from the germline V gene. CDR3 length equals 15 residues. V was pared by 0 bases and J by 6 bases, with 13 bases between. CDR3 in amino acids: CASSLGGSAVQPQHF. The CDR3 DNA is TGTGCCAGCAGCTTGGGAGGGAGCGCTGTTCAGCCCCAGCATTTT.

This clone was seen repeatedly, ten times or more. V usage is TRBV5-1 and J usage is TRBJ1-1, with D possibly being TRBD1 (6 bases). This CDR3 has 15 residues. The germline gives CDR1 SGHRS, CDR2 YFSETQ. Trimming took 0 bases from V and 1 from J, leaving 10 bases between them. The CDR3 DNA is TGCGCCAGCAGCTTGGACACAGGGACGAACACTGAAGCTTTCTTT. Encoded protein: CASSLDTGTNTEAFF.

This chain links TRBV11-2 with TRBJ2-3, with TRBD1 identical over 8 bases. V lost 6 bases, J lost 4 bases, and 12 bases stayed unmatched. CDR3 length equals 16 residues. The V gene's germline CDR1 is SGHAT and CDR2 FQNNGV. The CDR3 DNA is TGTGCCAGCAGTCAAGTTCGGGGACAGGCTGCAGATACGCAGTATTTT. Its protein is CASSQVRGQAADTQYF.

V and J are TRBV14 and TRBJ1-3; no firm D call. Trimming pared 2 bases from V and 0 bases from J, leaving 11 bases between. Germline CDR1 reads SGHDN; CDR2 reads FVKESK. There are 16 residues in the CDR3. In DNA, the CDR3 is TGTGCCAGCAGCCAACAACAGATAATCTCTGGAAACACCATATATTTT. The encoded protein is CASSQQQIISGNTIYF.

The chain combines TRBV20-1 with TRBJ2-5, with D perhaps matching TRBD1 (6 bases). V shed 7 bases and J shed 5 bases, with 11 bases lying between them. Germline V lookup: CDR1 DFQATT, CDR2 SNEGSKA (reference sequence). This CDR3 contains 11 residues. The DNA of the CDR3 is TGCAGTGTAGGGGGTCCGGAGACCCAGTACTTC. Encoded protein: CSVGGPETQYF.

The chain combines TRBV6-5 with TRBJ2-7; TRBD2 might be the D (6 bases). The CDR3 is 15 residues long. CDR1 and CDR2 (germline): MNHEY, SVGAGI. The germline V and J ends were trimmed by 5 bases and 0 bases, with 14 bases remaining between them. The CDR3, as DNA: TGTGCCAGCAGTGGGGGACTTCCAAGCTCCTACGAGCAGTACTTC. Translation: CASSGGLPSSYEQYF.

CDR3 loop: CASRKGGGGNTIYF. The CDR3 DNA follows: TGTGCCAGCAGAAAGGGAGGTGGTGGAAACACCATATATTTT. The chain couples TRBV7-9 to TRBJ1-3; no clear D gene. Germline CDR1 is SEHNR and CDR2 is FQNEAQ (reference sequence). Deletions cut 6 bases from V and 3 bases from J, with 12 bases between. The CDR3 totals 14 residues.

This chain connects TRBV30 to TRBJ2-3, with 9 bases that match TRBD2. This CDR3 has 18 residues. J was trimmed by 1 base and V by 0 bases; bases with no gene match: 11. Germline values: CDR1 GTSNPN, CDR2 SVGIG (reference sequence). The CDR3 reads CAWSVGTSTLVGTDTQYF. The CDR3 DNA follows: TGTGCCTGGAGTGTAGGGACTAGCACATTAGTGGGCACAGATACGCAGTATTTT.

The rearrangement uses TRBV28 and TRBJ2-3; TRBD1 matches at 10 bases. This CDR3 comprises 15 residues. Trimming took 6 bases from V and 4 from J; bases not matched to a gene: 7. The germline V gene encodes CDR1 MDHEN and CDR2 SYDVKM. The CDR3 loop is CASSQPGQGPDTQYF. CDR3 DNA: TGTGCCAGCAGCCAGCCGGGACAGGGGCCAGATACGCAGTATTTT.

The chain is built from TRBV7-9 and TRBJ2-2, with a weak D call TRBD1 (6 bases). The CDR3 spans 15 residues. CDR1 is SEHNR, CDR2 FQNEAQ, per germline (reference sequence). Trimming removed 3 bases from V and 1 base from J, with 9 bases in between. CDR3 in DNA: TGTGCCAGCAGCTTGGGGGCTCTGAACACCGGGGAGCTGTTTTTT. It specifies CASSLGALNTGELFF.

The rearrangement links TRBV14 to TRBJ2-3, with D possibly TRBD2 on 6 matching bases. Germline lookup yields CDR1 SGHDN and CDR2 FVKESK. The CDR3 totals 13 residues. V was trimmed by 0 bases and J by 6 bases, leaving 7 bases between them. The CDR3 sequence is CASSQDGGDTQYF. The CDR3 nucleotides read TGTGCCAGCAGCCAAGATGGGGGGGATACGCAGTATTTT.

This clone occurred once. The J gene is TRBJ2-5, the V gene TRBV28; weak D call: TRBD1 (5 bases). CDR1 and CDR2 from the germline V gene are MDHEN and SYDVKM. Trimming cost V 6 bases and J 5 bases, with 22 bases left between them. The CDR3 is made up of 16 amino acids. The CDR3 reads CASRGQGSQGGETQYF. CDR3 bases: TGTGCCAGCAGAGGACAAGGTAGTCAGGGTGGCGAGACCCAGTACTTC.

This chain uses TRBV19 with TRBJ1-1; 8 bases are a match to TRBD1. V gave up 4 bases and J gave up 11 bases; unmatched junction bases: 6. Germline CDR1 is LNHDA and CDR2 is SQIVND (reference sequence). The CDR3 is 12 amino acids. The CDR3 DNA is TGTGCCAGTAGTACCCGACAGGGGACGGCTTTCTTT. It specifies CASSTRQGTAFF.

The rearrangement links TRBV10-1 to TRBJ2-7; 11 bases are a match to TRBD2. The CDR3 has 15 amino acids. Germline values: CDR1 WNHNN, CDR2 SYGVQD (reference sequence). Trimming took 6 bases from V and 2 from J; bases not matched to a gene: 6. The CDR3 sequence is CASRSTSGRAYEQYF. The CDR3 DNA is TGCGCCAGCAGGTCCACTAGCGGGAGAGCCTACGAGCAGTACTTC.

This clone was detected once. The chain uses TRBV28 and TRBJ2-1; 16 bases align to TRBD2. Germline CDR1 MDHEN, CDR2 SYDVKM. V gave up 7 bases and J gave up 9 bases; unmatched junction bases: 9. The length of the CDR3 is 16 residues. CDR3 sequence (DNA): TGTGCCAGCACTGGGGGGACTAGCGGGAGGGCTGGTGAGCAGTTCTTC. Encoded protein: CASTGGTSGRAGEQFF.

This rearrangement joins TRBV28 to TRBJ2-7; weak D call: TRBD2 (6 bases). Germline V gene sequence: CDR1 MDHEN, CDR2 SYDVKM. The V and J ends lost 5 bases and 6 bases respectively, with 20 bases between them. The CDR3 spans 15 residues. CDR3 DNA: TGTGCCAGCAGTCCTACGAGGGACTTCCTATTCGAGCAGTACTTC. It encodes CASSPTRDFLFEQYF.

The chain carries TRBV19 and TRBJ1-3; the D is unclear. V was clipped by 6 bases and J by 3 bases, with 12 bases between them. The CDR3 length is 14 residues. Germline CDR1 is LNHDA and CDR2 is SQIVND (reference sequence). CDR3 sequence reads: CASRGRPDGNTIYF. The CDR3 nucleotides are TGTGCCAGTAGGGGCCGGCCCGATGGAAACACCATATATTTT.

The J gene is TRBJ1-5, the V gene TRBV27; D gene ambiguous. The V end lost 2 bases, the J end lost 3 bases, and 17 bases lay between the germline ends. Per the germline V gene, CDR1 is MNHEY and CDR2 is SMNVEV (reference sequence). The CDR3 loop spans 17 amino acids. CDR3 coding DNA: TGTGCCAGCAGTTTACTACTTCGTCGGGGAGACAATCAGCCCCAGCATTTT. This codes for CASSLLLRRGDNQPQHF.

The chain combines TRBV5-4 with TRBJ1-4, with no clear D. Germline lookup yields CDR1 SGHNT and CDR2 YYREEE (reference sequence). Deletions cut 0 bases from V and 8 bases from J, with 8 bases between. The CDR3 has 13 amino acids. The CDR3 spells CASSLAGREKLFF. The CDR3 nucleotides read TGTGCCAGCAGCTTGGCCGGCAGGGAAAAACTGTTTTTT.

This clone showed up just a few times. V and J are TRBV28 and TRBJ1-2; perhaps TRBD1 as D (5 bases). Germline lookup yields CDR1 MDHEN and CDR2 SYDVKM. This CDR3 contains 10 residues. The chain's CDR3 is CAAGERSYTF. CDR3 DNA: TGTGCGGCGGGGGAAAGGAGCTACACCTTC.

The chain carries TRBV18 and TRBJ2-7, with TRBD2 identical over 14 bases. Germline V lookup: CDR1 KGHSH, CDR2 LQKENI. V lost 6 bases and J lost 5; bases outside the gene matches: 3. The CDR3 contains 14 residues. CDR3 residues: CASSSTSGRDEQYF. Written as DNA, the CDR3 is TGTGCCAGCTCGTCGACTAGCGGGAGGGACGAGCAGTACTTC.

The CDR3 loop reads CASSQDPVPRGGTDTQYF. CDR3 DNA: TGCGCCAGCAGCCAAGATCCCGTCCCTCGGGGGGGCACAGATACGCAGTATTTT. The chain has TRBV4-1 and TRBJ2-3, with 7 nucleotides matching TRBD2. Germline lookup yields CDR1 MGHRA and CDR2 YSYEKL. V lost 0 bases to trimming and J lost 1 base; unmatched junction nucleotides: 10. This CDR3 region has 18 residues.

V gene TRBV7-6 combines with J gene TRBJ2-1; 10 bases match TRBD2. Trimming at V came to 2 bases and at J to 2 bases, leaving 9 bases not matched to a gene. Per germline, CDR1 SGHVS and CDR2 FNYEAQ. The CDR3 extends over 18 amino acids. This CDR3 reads CASSLRPTSGTPYNEQFF. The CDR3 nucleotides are TGTGCCAGCAGCTTAAGACCTACTAGCGGGACCCCCTACAATGAGCAGTTCTTC. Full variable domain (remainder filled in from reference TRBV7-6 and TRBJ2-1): GAGVSQSPRYKVTKRGQDVALRCDPISGHVSLYWYRQALGQGPEFLTYFNYEAQQDKSGLPNDRFSAERPEGSISTLTIQRTEQRDSAMYRCASSLRPTSGTPYNEQFFGPGTRLTVL.

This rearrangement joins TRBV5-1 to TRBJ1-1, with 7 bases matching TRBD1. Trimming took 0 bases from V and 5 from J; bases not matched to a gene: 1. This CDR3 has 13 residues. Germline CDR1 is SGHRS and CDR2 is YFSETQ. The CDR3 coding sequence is TGCGCCAGCAGCTTGGAGACAGGGACTGAAGCTTTCTTT. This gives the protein CASSLETGTEAFF.

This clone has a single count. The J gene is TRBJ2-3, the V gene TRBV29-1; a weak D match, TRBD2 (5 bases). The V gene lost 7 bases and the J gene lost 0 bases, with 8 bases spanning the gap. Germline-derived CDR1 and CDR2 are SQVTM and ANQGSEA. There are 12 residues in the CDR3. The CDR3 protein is CSGSESTDTQYF. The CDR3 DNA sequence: TGCAGCGGTAGCGAAAGCACAGATACGCAGTATTTT.